Given below is one T cell receptor (beta chain) in context. Its antigen is not known. This sample stems from a study of cytomegalovirus exposure and HLA in healthy donors. About the research overall: Earlier results showed 90 million to 120 million unique TCR beta sequences derived from approximately 180 million T cells. Study findings and constraints: Researchers counted 164 TCR beta chains as cytomegalovirus-associated. From TCR beta sequences, most subjects' HLA-A and HLA-B alleles were reportedly predicted accurately. Serostatus for CMV was the only available immune exposure information.

PCR involved 60 Vbeta and 13 Jbeta primers. Data came from immunoSEQ multiplex PCR; TCRdb stores just in-frame clones and leaves some out. The table includes about 150,000 clones, around three quarters detected once. The V end was cut by 7 bases, the J end by 4 bases, with 17 bases between. The CDR3 loop spans 14 amino acids. Germline CDR1 is SQVTM and CDR2 is ANQGSEA. The sample taken for sequencing was PBMCs. The receptor's source is a man aged 40-50 years in good health and CMV-seronegative. V usage is TRBV29-1 and J usage is TRBJ1-3; tentative D call: TRBD1 (5 bases). The CDR3 loop is CSASIAGMGNTIYF. CDR3 DNA sequence: TGCAGCGCCTCAATAGCAGGGATGGGAAACACCATATATTTT.